This T cell receptor beta chain appears in the sequencing data of a study of beta chain features in type 1 diabetes. Whole-study results and caveats: When cDNA is sequenced, cells with high TCR expression could be over-represented. TCRB CDR3s were moderately but significantly shorter in Type 1 diabetes patients in all four CD4+ subsets.

Sorting with CD45RO/CCR7/CD25/CD127/CD95/CD27 yielded naive, central memory, regulatory and stem-like memory CD4+ cells. Sorted populations all had greater than 95% purity. The V segment lost 4 bases and the J segment 6 bases; nucleotides outside the gene matches: 10. Germline V gene data show CDR1 as SEHNR and CDR2 as FQNEAQ (reference sequence). There are 15 residues in the CDR3. Sequencing targeted expressed TCRB transcripts, as all isolated RNA had been reverse transcribed. The read count averaged approximately 4 million across naive, central memory and regulatory T cell samples. The protocol was immunoSEQ multiplex PCR, while the TCRdb copy is restricted to in-frame clones and leaves out a portion. The sample lists a few hundred thousand clones, approximately 25% occurring once. This clone appeared a few times. As yet, its antigen is unknown.

This receptor was identified in a woman aged 25 to 39 with type 1 diabetes. The J gene is TRBJ2-7, the V gene TRBV7-9; TRBD1 matches 9 bases. Sample: naive CD4+ T cells from blood. The CDR3 here is CASSSWDRVLSEQYF. CDR3 in DNA: TGTGCCAGCAGCTCATGGGACAGGGTTTTATCCGAGCAGTACTTC.